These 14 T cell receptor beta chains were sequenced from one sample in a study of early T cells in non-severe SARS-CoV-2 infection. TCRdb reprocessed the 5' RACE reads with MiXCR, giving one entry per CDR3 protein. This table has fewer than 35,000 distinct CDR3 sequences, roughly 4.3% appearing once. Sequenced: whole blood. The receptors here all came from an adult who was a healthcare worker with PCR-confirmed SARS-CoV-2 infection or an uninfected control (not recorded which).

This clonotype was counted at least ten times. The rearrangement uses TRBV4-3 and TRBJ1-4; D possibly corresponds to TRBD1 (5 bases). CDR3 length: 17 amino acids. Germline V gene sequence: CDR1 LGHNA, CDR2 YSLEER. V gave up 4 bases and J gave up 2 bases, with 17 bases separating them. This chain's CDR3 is CASSPGKGGVTNEKLFF. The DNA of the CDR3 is TGCGCCAGCAGCCCAGGGAAAGGAGGGGTGACTAATGAAAAACTGTTTTTT.

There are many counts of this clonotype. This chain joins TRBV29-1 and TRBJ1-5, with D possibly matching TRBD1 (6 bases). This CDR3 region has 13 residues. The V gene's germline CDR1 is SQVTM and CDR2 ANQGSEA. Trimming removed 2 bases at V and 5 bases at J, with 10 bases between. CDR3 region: CSVETGPHQPQHF. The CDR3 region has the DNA TGCAGCGTTGAAACAGGGCCCCATCAGCCCCAGCATTTT.

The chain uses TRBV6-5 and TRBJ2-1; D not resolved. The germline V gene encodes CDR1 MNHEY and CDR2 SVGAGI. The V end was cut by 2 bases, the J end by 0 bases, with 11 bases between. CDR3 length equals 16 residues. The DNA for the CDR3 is TGTGCCAGCAGTTACAACACCTTAAGCTCCTACAATGAGCAGTTCTTC. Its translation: CASSYNTLSSYNEQFF.

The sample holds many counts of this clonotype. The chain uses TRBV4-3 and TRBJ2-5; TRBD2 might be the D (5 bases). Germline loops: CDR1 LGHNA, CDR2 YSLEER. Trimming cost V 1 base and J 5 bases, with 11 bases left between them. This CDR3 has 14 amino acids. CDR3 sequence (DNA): TGCGCCAGCAGCCAAGTTCGGGATAGGGAGACCCAGTACTTC. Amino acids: CASSQVRDRETQYF.

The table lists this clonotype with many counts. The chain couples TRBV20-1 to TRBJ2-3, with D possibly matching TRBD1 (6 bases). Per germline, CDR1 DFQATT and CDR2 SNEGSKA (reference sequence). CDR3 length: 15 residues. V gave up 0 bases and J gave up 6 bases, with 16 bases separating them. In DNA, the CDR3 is TGCAGTGCTAGAGATATGCAGGGGTCTAGGGATACGCAGTATTTT. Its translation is CSARDMQGSRDTQYF.

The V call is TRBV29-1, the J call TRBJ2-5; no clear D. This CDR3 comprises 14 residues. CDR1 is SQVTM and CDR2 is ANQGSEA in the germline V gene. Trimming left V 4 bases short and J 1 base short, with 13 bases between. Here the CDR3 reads CSVGGLGPQETQYF. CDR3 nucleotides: TGCAGCGTTGGTGGTTTGGGTCCCCAAGAGACCCAGTACTTC.

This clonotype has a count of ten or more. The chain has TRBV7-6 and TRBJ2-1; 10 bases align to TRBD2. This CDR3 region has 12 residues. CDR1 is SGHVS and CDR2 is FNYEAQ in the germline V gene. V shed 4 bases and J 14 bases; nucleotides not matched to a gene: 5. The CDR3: CASSSSSGREFF. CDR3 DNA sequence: TGTGCCAGCAGCTCCTCTAGCGGGAGAGAGTTCTTC.

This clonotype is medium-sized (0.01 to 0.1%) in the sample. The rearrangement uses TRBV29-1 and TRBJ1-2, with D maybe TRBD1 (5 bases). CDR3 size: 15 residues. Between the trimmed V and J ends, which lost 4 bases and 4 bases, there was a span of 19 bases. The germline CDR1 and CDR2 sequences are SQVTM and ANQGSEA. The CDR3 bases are TGCAGCGTTGTCTTTAATGTAGACAGAAGCTATGGCTACACCTTC. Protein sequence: CSVVFNVDRSYGYTF. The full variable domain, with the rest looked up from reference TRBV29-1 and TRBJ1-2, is SAVISQKPSRDICQRGTSLTIQCQVDSQVTMMFWYRQQPGQSLTLIATANQGSEATYESGFVIDKFPISRPNLTFSTLTVSNMSPEDSSIYLCSVVFNVDRSYGYTFGSGTRLTVV.

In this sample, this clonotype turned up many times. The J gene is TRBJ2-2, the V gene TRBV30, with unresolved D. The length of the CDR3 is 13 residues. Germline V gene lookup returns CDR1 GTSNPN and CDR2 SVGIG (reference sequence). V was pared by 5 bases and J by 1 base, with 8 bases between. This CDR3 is CAWGWENTGELFF. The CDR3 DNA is TGTGCCTGGGGATGGGAGAACACCGGGGAGCTGTTTTTT.

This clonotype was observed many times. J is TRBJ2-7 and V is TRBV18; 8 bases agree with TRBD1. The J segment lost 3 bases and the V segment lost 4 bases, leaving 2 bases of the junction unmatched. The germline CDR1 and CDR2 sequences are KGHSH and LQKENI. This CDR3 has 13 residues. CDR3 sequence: CASSHGQGYEQYV. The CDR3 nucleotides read TGTGCCAGCTCACACGGACAGGGCTACGAGCAGTACGTC.

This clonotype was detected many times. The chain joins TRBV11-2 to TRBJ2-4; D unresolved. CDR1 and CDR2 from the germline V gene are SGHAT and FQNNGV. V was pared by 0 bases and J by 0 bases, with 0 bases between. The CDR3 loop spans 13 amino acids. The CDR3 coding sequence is TGTGCCAGCAGCTTAGAAGCCAAAAACATTCAGTACTTC. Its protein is CASSLEAKNIQYF.

The CDR3 here is CASSEAGDRMNEQFF. The CDR3 DNA sequence: TGTGCCAGCTCCGAAGCGGGAGATAGGATGAATGAGCAGTTCTTC. The chain joins TRBV18 to TRBJ2-1; TRBD2 agrees at 8 bases. Looked up from germline, CDR1 is KGHSH and CDR2 is LQKENI. The length of the CDR3 is 15 residues. V trimming: 6 bases; J trimming: 7 bases; junction bases outside the gene matches: 11.

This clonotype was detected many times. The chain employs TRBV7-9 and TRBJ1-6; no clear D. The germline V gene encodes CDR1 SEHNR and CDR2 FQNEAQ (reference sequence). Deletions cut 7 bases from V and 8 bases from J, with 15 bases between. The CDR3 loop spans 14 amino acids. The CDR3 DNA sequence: TGTGCCAGCAAACCCGGAACGCGTGATTCACCCCTCCACTTT. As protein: CASKPGTRDSPLHF.

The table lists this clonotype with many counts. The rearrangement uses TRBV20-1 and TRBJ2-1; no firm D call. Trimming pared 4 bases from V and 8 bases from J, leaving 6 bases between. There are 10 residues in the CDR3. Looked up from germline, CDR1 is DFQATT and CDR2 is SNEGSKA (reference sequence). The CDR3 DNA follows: TGCAGTGCTACAAGCGATGAGCAGTTCTTC. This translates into CSATSDEQFF.